This entry lists 13 T cell receptor beta chains sequenced from one sample in a study of T cell responses to AZD1222 COVID-19 vaccine. TCRdb's copy holds only in-frame clones and misses some; the assay was immunoSEQ multiplex PCR. Of about 84,000 clones in the sample, nearly 90% are singletons; the top ten hold approximately 1.4%. Material: peripheral blood, obtained on day 0 of AZD1222 vaccination. The source of these receptors is an adult in good health.

DNA for the CDR3: TGTGCCTGGAGGGGCAAGGGGGCAGGAAACACCATATATTTT. Protein: CAWRGKGAGNTIYF. J is TRBJ1-3 and V is TRBV30; 7 nucleotides match TRBD1. The junction had 6 bases not matched to a gene; V was cut back by 3 bases and J by 4 bases. CDR1 is GTSNPN, CDR2 SVGIG, per germline (reference sequence). The CDR3 is 14 amino acids.

The chain combines TRBV30 with TRBJ2-3, with D possibly being TRBD1 (5 bases). Germline V gene sequence: CDR1 GTSNPN, CDR2 SVGIG (reference sequence). This CDR3 is 16 amino acids long. V gave up 0 bases and J gave up 3 bases, with 16 bases separating them. CDR3 sequence reads: CAWSVSSSRVTDTQYF. For the CDR3, the DNA is TGTGCCTGGAGTGTAAGTAGCTCCAGGGTGACAGATACGCAGTATTTT. Filled out from reference TRBV30 and TRBJ2-3, the complete variable domain reads SQTIHQWPATLVQPVGSPLSLECTVEGTSNPNLYWYRQAAGRGLQLLFYSVGIGQISSEVPQNLSASRPQDRQFILSSKKLLLSDSGFYLCAWSVSSSRVTDTQYFGPGTRLTVL.

The rearrangement uses TRBV12-3 or TRBV12-4 and TRBJ2-1; D possibly corresponds to TRBD2 (5 bases). This CDR3 has 13 residues. Trimming took off 6 bases at V and 8 bases at J, with 14 bases between the two ends. CDR3 in DNA: TGTGCCAGCAGCCGCGGACTTAGTGATGAGCAGTTCTTC. It yields the protein CASSRGLSDEQFF.

This clone occurred a few times. The genes are TRBV19 and TRBJ1-3; possible D gene TRBD1, 5 bases. The germline CDR1 and CDR2 sequences are LNHDA and SQIVND (reference sequence). The CDR3 consists of 16 residues. Between the trimmed V and J ends, which lost 2 bases and 0 bases, there was a span of 11 bases. Here the CDR3 reads CASSISLGGSGNTIYF. As DNA, the CDR3 is TGTGCCAGTAGTATATCCCTCGGGGGCTCTGGAAACACCATATATTTT.

This chain connects TRBV5-1 to TRBJ1-1; 7 bases fit TRBD1. The V segment lost 4 bases and the J segment 0 bases; nucleotides outside the gene matches: 3. Germline CDR1 SGHRS, CDR2 YFSETQ. The CDR3 is 14 amino acids. DNA for the CDR3: TGCGCCAGCAGCATGGGACAGTTGAACACTGAAGCTTTCTTT. Translating gives CASSMGQLNTEAFF.

V usage is TRBV7-9 and J usage is TRBJ1-2; D remains ambiguous. The CDR3 runs 13 residues. The germline gives CDR1 SEHNR, CDR2 FQNEAQ (reference sequence). V lost 1 base and J 4 bases, leaving 7 bases between the germline ends. The CDR3 loop reads CASSLGGGYGYTF. CDR3 in DNA: TGTGCCAGCAGCTTAGGCGGAGGCTATGGCTACACCTTC.

This CDR3 is CASSGPGLAGIRSYNEQFF. CDR3 bases: TGTGCCAGCAGTGGGCCGGGACTAGCGGGAATTCGCTCCTACAATGAGCAGTTCTTC. This rearrangement joins TRBV6-1 to TRBJ2-1, with 13 bases lining up with TRBD2. The length of the CDR3 is 19 residues. V dropped 4 bases and J dropped 0; count of bases not matched to a gene: 9. CDR1 and CDR2 from the germline V gene are MNHNS and SASEGT.

The chain carries TRBV4-3 and TRBJ1-3; D remains ambiguous. The V gene's germline CDR1 is LGHNA and CDR2 YSLEER. Trimming removed 0 bases at V and 6 bases at J, with 9 bases between. This CDR3 has 14 amino acids. CDR3 sequence: CASSQDSVVNTIYF. The CDR3 DNA reads as TGCGCCAGCAGCCAAGATTCTGTGGTAAACACCATATATTTT.

The chain links TRBV7-2 to TRBJ2-2; possible D gene TRBD2, 6 bases. Looked up from germline, CDR1 is SGHTA and CDR2 is FQGNSA. Trimming left V 5 bases short and J 3 bases short, with 16 bases between. CDR3 size: 16 residues. The DNA for the CDR3 is TGTGCCAGCAGCCGCCGGGTTGCGGGATACACCGGGGAGCTGTTTTTT. Translation gives CASSRRVAGYTGELFF.

The CDR3 sequence is CASSVEGQKGNTIYF. For the CDR3, the DNA is TGTGCCAGCAGCGTAGAAGGTCAGAAAGGAAACACCATATATTTT. The J gene is TRBJ1-3, the V gene TRBV9; no reliable D call. The CDR3 runs to 15 residues. Trimming pared 0 bases from V and 4 bases from J, leaving 11 bases between. Germline CDR1 SGDLS, CDR2 YYNGEE.

The chain joins TRBV18 to TRBJ1-1; perhaps TRBD1 as D (6 bases). V lost 5 bases and J lost 2, with 24 bases in between. Germline assignment: CDR1 KGHSH and CDR2 LQKENI. This CDR3 is built from 18 residues. The DNA for the CDR3 is TGTGCCAGCTCAGCTGACAGACTAAAAGGGGGTTTAAACACTGAAGCTTTCTTT. Its translation: CASSADRLKGGLNTEAFF. The whole variable domain, remainder taken from reference TRBV18 and TRBJ1-1, is NAGVMQNPRHLVRRRGQEARLRCSPMKGHSHVYWYRQLPEEGLKFMVYLQKENIIDESGMPKERFSAEFPKEGPSILRIQQVVRGDSAAYFCASSADRLKGGLNTEAFFGQGTRLTVV.

In its sample, this clone was seen a few times. The genes are TRBV12-3 or TRBV12-4 and TRBJ2-1; D perhaps matches TRBD2 (5 bases). The V end was cut by 6 bases, the J end by 8 bases, with 8 bases between. The CDR3 totals 11 residues. This CDR3 is CASSRSDEQFF. The CDR3 DNA follows: TGTGCCAGCAGCCGTAGCGATGAGCAGTTCTTC.

This chain uses TRBV7-9 with TRBJ1-6, with D perhaps TRBD1 (6 bases). Germline assignment: CDR1 SEHNR and CDR2 FQNEAQ (reference sequence). CDR3 length equals 15 residues. Trimming shortened V by 6 bases and J by 10 bases, and 19 bases separated the two germline ends. This CDR3 is CASRPQGLMESPLHF. The CDR3 DNA is TGTGCCAGCAGGCCTCAGGGGCTGATGGAATCACCCCTCCACTTT.